This note documents a single TCR beta chain sequence. Its antigen is not identified. Losses at the gene ends were 3 bases for V and 2 bases for J; bases not matched to a gene: 9. The CDR3 runs to 17 residues. Germline V gives CDR1 SGHRS, CDR2 YFSETQ. The sample originates from a study of shared clonotypes between healthy human individuals. Study-wide context: A donor's plate count was three for CD4 naive and three for CD4 memory; CD8 naive had two and CD8 memory one.

Within Nashville, Tennessee resided all donors, each a Caucasian adult. Points from the study as a whole: What limited the represented genetic and exposure-history diversity was the small number of donors.

The authors split each subset's genomic DNA evenly across several immunoSEQ plates. TCRdb keeps only in-frame clones here, not all; method: immunoSEQ multiplex PCR. The sample contains approximately 2.5 million clones, roughly 93% of which appear only once. The sample taken for sequencing was naive CD4+ T cells from PBMCs. Subset defined: CD45RA+ positively selected. The sequence was collected from a man in his late teens or twenties in good health. Some clones in this sample may be carry-over from other donors' samples. The chain employs TRBV5-1 and TRBJ2-2, with TRBD1 matching 8 bases. CDR3 protein: CASSSIRTGTNTGELFF. CDR3 DNA sequence: TGCGCCAGCAGCTCCATCAGGACAGGGACAAACACCGGGGAGCTGTTTTTT.